What follows are 23 T cell receptor beta chains derived from one specimen sequenced in a study of blood T cells in healthy people across ages. The use of a sample-barcoded 5' primer and a J-beta primer mix characterized a second PCR of about 7 to 12 cycles. Each CDR3 protein is one row after TCRdb ran MiXCR on the 5' RACE reads. The sample records around 1,500,000 distinct CDR3 sequences, around 42% being singletons. Sequenced sample: blood. These receptors came from a woman under 30 in good health.

This chain connects TRBV7-2 to TRBJ1-5; TRBD1 matches 8 bases. CDR1 is SGHTA, CDR2 FQGNSA, per germline. This CDR3 has 15 amino acids. The trim removed 1 base at V and 7 bases at J, leaving 6 bases unmatched. In DNA, the CDR3 is TGTGCCAGCAGCTTAGGAGGACAGGGCGGCCAGCCCCAGCATTTT. It specifies CASSLGGQGGQPQHF.

This clonotype was seen only a few times. The chain carries TRBV28 and TRBJ2-6; 9 bases match TRBD1. V gave up 2 bases and J gave up 4 bases; unmatched junction bases: 12. This CDR3 is 19 amino acids long. The germline CDR1 and CDR2 sequences are MDHEN and SYDVKM. CDR3 sequence (DNA): TGTGCCAGCAGTTTACTTATAGGTGGACAGGGGTTCGGGGCCAACGTCCTGACTTTC. This translates into CASSLLIGGQGFGANVLTF.

This clonotype was counted between two and nine times. The chain is built from TRBV10-3 and TRBJ2-1; D not resolved. This CDR3 has 11 amino acids. V lost 11 bases and J 9 bases, leaving 14 bases between the germline ends. The germline V gene encodes CDR1 ENHRY and CDR2 SYGVKD. CDR3 residues: CASLDGGEQFF. The CDR3 DNA reads as TGTGCCTCTCTCGACGGTGGTGAGCAGTTCTTC.

This clonotype was observed a handful of times. The V and J genes are TRBV2 and TRBJ2-1; TRBD1 matches at 10 bases. Trimming at V came to 8 bases and at J to 7 bases, leaving 8 bases not matched to a gene. The CDR3 covers 14 residues. Germline V gene data show CDR1 as SNHLY and CDR2 as FYNNEI. DNA of the CDR3: TGTGCCAGCTCCGGGACAGGGGTTATTAATGAGCAGTTCTTC. This sequence encodes CASSGTGVINEQFF.

The rearrangement uses TRBV6-2 or TRBV6-3 and TRBJ2-3; the D gene is possibly TRBD2 (6 bases). Trimming took 4 bases from V and 3 from J, leaving 11 bases between them. CDR1 and CDR2 from the germline V gene are MNHEY and SVGEGT. The CDR3 has 14 amino acids. CDR3 bases: TGTGCCAGCAGTTCCCGACTAGTTACAGATACGCAGTATTTT. Its translation is CASSSRLVTDTQYF.

This chain connects TRBV20-1 to TRBJ2-1; 7 bases align to TRBD2. CDR1 and CDR2 from the germline V gene are DFQATT and SNEGSKA (reference sequence). Trimming cost V 2 bases and J 6 bases; bases outside gene matches: 4. The CDR3 sequence is 13 residues long. The CDR3, as DNA: TGCAGTGCTAGAATGGGGACTATCAATGAGCAGTTCTTC. It yields the protein CSARMGTINEQFF.

V usage is TRBV7-3 and J usage is TRBJ1-5; D is unclear. CDR1 and CDR2 (germline): SGHTA, FQGTGA. V was pared by 5 bases and J by 5 bases, with 10 bases between. The CDR3 length is 13 residues. In DNA, the CDR3 is TGTGCCAGCAGCCCCTCAGTTGATCAGCCCCAGCATTTT. This translates into CASSPSVDQPQHF.

DNA for the CDR3: TGCGCCAGCAGCCTTACTACAGGGTTCGCCTACAATGAGCAGTACTTC. Amino acids: CASSLTTGFAYNEQYF. The chain links TRBV5-1 to TRBJ2-7; D perhaps matches TRBD1 (6 bases). The CDR3 runs 16 residues. Germline CDR1 is SGHRS and CDR2 is YFSETQ. V lost 4 bases to trimming and J lost 7 bases, with 24 bases between them.

The chain couples TRBV5-1 to TRBJ2-1; TRBD2 matches 7 bases. Unmatched junction bases numbered 6, after V lost 0 bases and J lost 6 bases. CDR3 length: 15 residues. CDR1 and CDR2 (germline): SGHRS, YFSETQ. The CDR3 region has the DNA TGCGCCAGCAGCTTGGGGCGGGAGAGTGGCAATGAGCAGTTCTTC. This codes for CASSLGRESGNEQFF.

This clonotype was recorded a few times. The chain combines TRBV20-1 with TRBJ2-7; D uncertain. The V gene's germline CDR1 is DFQATT and CDR2 SNEGSKA (reference sequence). Trimming pared 6 bases from V and 3 bases from J, leaving 12 bases between. The CDR3 runs to 12 residues. The CDR3 sequence is CSATPERYEQYF. The CDR3 nucleotides are TGCAGTGCAACCCCGGAGCGCTACGAGCAGTACTTC.

The rearrangement joins TRBV7-9 to TRBJ2-1; 8 nucleotides align to TRBD2. This CDR3 has 16 amino acids. The germline gives CDR1 SEHNR, CDR2 FQNEAQ (reference sequence). V shed 2 bases, J shed 7 bases, and the junction held 10 bases outside the gene matches. CDR3 sequence: CASSLTGLVVGNEQFF. The CDR3 nucleotides read TGTGCCAGCAGCTTAACGGGACTAGTGGTCGGAAATGAGCAGTTCTTC.

This clonotype turned up a few times. The CDR3 nucleotides read TGTGCCAGCAGCCCGACAGGTCTCCACGAGCAGTACTTC. Translated: CASSPTGLHEQYF. This chain connects TRBV12-3 or TRBV12-4 to TRBJ2-7, with D possibly matching TRBD1 (6 bases). CDR3 length: 13 amino acids. Trimming shortened V by 6 bases and J by 5 bases, and 14 bases separated the two germline ends.

The genes are TRBV20-1 and TRBJ2-2; no firm D call. Germline values: CDR1 DFQATT, CDR2 SNEGSKA (reference sequence). Trimming stripped 3 bases from V and 4 bases from J, with 9 bases between. The CDR3 sequence is 13 residues long. The CDR3 sequence: CSASQPGTGELFF. The CDR3 DNA is TGCAGTGCTAGCCAGCCGGGCACCGGGGAGCTGTTTTTT.

In DNA form, the CDR3 reads TGTGCCAGCAGTCTCATACCATCCTACGAGCAGTACTTC. Its translation: CASSLIPSYEQYF. The chain uses TRBV27 and TRBJ2-7; no definite D call. V lost 5 bases and J lost 1, with 9 bases in between. This CDR3 has 13 residues. Germline V lookup: CDR1 MNHEY, CDR2 SMNVEV (reference sequence).

V gene TRBV27 combines with J gene TRBJ2-4; tentatively, D is TRBD1 (6 bases). The CDR3 length is 13 residues. Trimming took 6 bases from V and 7 from J, leaving 13 bases between them. CDR1 and CDR2 from the germline V gene are MNHEY and SMNVEV (reference sequence). DNA for the CDR3: TGTGCCAGCAGACCAGGGGCTAGGAACATTCAGTACTTC. It translates to CASRPGARNIQYF.

This chain links TRBV27 with TRBJ1-4, with D possibly being TRBD1 (6 bases). Germline V gene lookup returns CDR1 MNHEY and CDR2 SMNVEV (reference sequence). CDR3 size: 15 residues. Between the trimmed V and J ends, which lost 4 bases and 5 bases, there was a span of 14 bases. The CDR3 sequence is CASSWAGGRNEKLFF. The DNA of the CDR3 is TGTGCCAGCAGTTGGGCGGGGGGGCGAAATGAAAAACTGTTTTTT.

The chain recombines TRBV7-7 with TRBJ2-3; D not certain. Germline CDR1 and CDR2: SSHAT and FNYEAQ (reference sequence). The length of the CDR3 is 15 residues. Trimming removed 2 bases from V and 0 bases from J, with 9 bases in between. The CDR3 DNA follows: TGTGCCAGCAGCTTACAACTGACTAGCACAGATACGCAGTATTTT. As protein: CASSLQLTSTDTQYF.

There are many counts of this clonotype. The chain employs TRBV29-1 and TRBJ2-5; the match to TRBD2 covers 7 bases. Germline lookup yields CDR1 SQVTM and CDR2 ANQGSEA. V gave up 6 bases and J gave up 4 bases; unmatched junction bases: 8. This CDR3 region has 13 residues. CDR3 amino acids: CSVRGGSRETQYF. For the CDR3, the DNA is TGCAGCGTACGGGGAGGGTCGAGAGAGACCCAGTACTTC.

J is TRBJ2-3 and V is TRBV7-8; D unresolved. Trimming took off 5 bases at V and 0 bases at J, with 12 bases between the two ends. From germline, CDR1 is SGHVS and CDR2 FQNEAQ. This CDR3 contains 15 residues. CDR3 sequence (DNA): TGTGCCAGCAGCCCCAGGCTCGGAAGCACAGATACGCAGTATTTT. It is translated as CASSPRLGSTDTQYF.

The rearrangement links TRBV4-1 to TRBJ2-3; no definite D call. Germline assignment: CDR1 MGHRA and CDR2 YSYEKL. This CDR3 spans 15 amino acids. V was clipped by 0 bases and J by 3 bases, with 10 bases between them. The CDR3 is CASSQEGMSTDTQYF. CDR3 sequence (DNA): TGCGCCAGCAGCCAAGAAGGTATGTCGACAGATACGCAGTATTTT.

The CDR3 sequence is CASSFQRGGYNEQFF. The CDR3 bases are TGTGCCAGCAGTTTTCAGCGGGGGGGCTACAATGAGCAGTTCTTC. The genes are TRBV12-3 or TRBV12-4 and TRBJ2-1, with 10 nucleotides matching TRBD2. V was clipped by 3 bases and J by 3 bases; unmatched bases: 2. This CDR3 is built from 15 residues.

As for this clonotype: The germline gene is not matched at one end of the junction; a read error may be the cause. The V gene is TRBV12-3 or TRBV12-4, the J gene TRBJ2-3; TRBD2 matches 8 bases. This CDR3 is built from 13 residues. Here the CDR3 reads CASSIAGTDTQYF. CDR3 DNA sequence: TGTGCCAGCAGTATAGCGGGAACAGATACGCAGTATTTT.

The chain uses TRBV20-1 and TRBJ2-7; no definite D call. Trimming took 5 bases from V and 6 from J, leaving 11 bases between them. CDR3 length: 11 residues. Germline loops: CDR1 DFQATT, CDR2 SNEGSKA (reference sequence). The chain's CDR3 is CSAGPPGEQYF. The CDR3 DNA reads as TGCAGTGCTGGGCCTCCCGGCGAGCAGTACTTC.